This TCR beta chain was sequenced in a study of blood T cell repertoires in COVID-19. Looking at the study overall: The analysed material was cDNA or gDNA that came from T cells, B-cell-depleted T cells, or PBMCs.

The authors' processing: Amplification with reference gene primers provided the estimates of nucleated cell counts. Here immunoSEQ multiplex PCR was the method, and the copy in TCRdb shows in-frame clones only, minus some. The DNA was the basis for D and trimming; V, J and clone size are from that table. The sample has over 150,000 clones; 65% to 85% are singletons. The CDR3 sequence is 14 residues long. Participants were placed into cohorts based on the clinical history they reported. Either two negative PCRs, clearance, or symptom resolution qualified Cohort 3 donors as recovered. The sample was PBMCs or T cells enriched from blood (not recorded which). This chain connects TRBV21-1 to TRBJ2-7; no DNA check was done on the table's D call, TRBD1. TRBV21-1 is a pseudogene. The clonotype comes from a woman aged 25 to 39 who had recovered from COVID-19. This CDR3 reads CASPRQGLTYEQYF. CDR3 bases: TGTGCCAGCCCCCGACAGGGCCTGACCTACGAGCAGTACTTC.